Listed below are T cell receptor beta chains from one sample, sequenced in a study of shared clonotypes between healthy human individuals. Measured with immunoSEQ multiplex PCR; TCRdb has only the in-frame clones, and not every one. The data hold approximately 2.1 million clones, with 90% to 95% observed a single time. Material for sequencing was naive CD4+ T cells from PBMCs. The receptors were sampled from a man aged 18 to 35 in good health. Some clones in this sample may be carry-over from other donors' samples. Each CDR3 is given with its conserved first and last residue. A D gene is named only where the DNA matches it firmly. Size tells how often a clone was seen (once, few, many) or the class of an expanded clone, and some rows leave it out.

>TRBV9|TRBJ2-2|-|-|16
TGTGCCAGCAGCCTTACCCCGACAGAAAACACCGGGGAGCTGTTTTTT
CASSLTPTENTGELFF
>TRBV7-9|TRBJ2-4|-|-|17
TGTGCCAGCAGCCTAGGGGCTGCCCTGGGCGCCAAAAACATTCAGTACTTC
CASSLGAALGAKNIQYF
>TRBV11-3|TRBJ2-7|-|-|12
TGTGCCAGCAGCCGAGGGGGGTACGAGCAGTACTTC
CASSRGGYEQYF
>TRBV6-5|TRBJ1-1|-|-|15
TGTGCCAGCAGTTACTCCGGGGGGCGTTGGACTGAAGCTTTCTTT
CASSYSGGRWTEAFF
>TRBV4-2|TRBJ2-7|-|-|15
TGTGCCAGCAGCCATCCCGGCACTGCCTCCTACGAGCAGTACTTC
CASSHPGTASYEQYF
>TRBV7-2|TRBJ1-2|-|-|14
TGTGCCAGCAGCCTTCGGGACAATAACTATGGCTACACCTTC
CASSLRDNNYGYTF
>TRBV5-6|TRBJ1-1|-|-|15
TGTGCCAGCAGCTTGGTTGAGGGATGGGACACTGAAGCTTTCTTT
CASSLVEGWDTEAFF
>TRBV6-5|TRBJ1-4|-|-|14
TGTGCCACCTCCCCGAGACAGGTTAATGAAAAACTGTTTTTT
CATSPRQVNEKLFF
>TRBV6-1|TRBJ1-1|-|-|13
TGTGCCAGTCTCGACAGCTTCGAGACTGAAGCTTTCTTT
CASLDSFETEAFF
>TRBV7-6|TRBJ2-7|-|-|17
TGTGCCAGCAGCTCTCTGCCGGTGGGGGCCGGTACCTACGAGCAGTACTTC
CASSSLPVGAGTYEQYF
>TRBV29-1|TRBJ2-7|TRBD1|-|13
TGCAGCGTCGCCGGGACAGTGACCTACGAGCAGTACTTC
CSVAGTVTYEQYF
>TRBV2|TRBJ1-1|-|-|12
TGTGCCAGTACACGAGGGGGCACTGAAGCTTTCTTT
CASTRGGTEAFF
>TRBV27|TRBJ1-2|-|-|18
TGTGCCAGCAGACCGGAAAAACCTTGGGGCAGGGTTAACTATGGCTACACCTTC
CASRPEKPWGRVNYGYTF
>TRBV7-8|TRBJ2-7|TRBD2|-|19
TGTGCCAGCAGCTTAGACGCGGGAGGGGGCAGTATGAGTCGCTACGAGCAGTACTTC
CASSLDAGGGSMSRYEQYF
>TRBV11-2|TRBJ2-2|TRBD2|-|16
TGTGCCAGCAGCATCCGACTAGCGGGAGGGACCGGGGAGCTGTTTTTT
CASSIRLAGGTGELFF
>TRBV7-2|TRBJ2-7|-|-|12
TGTGCCAGCAGCTTAGGTGCGTACGAGCAGTACTTC
CASSLGAYEQYF
>TRBV7-9|TRBJ2-7|TRBD1|-|17
TGTGCCAGCAGCCGCTTAAGGCCAGGACAGGGCCACTACGAGCAGTACTTC
CASSRLRPGQGHYEQYF
>TRBV28|TRBJ2-7|-|-|11
TGTGCCAGCAGTTTGGGGCACGAGCAGTACTTC
CASSLGHEQYF
>TRBV29-1|TRBJ2-5|-|-|12
TGCAGCGTTGCAACAGGTTGGGAGACCCAGTACTTC
CSVATGWETQYF
>TRBV2|TRBJ2-6|TRBD1|-|18
TGTGCCAGCAGTGAAACCCCCGGGACAGGGGCGGGGGCCAACGTCCTGACTTTC
CASSETPGTGAGANVLTF
>TRBV9|TRBJ2-5|TRBD2|-|15
TGTGCCAGCACCCCGGGGGGGGGAGTTCGAGAGACCCAGTACTTC
CASTPGGGVRETQYF
>TRBV11-3|TRBJ2-2|-|-|12
TGTGCCAGCAGCTTAGGTCGGGCGCAGGTGTTTTTT
CASSLGRAQVFF
>TRBV7-8|TRBJ1-1|-|-|14
TGTGCCAGCAGCTTAGCGCTGAGGGGCACTGAAGCTTTCTTT
CASSLALRGTEAFF
>TRBV10-3|TRBJ2-7|-|once|18
TGTGCCATCAGTTTACCGGGACGCATCTACGAGTTGTATGATGAGCAGTACTTC
CAISLPGRIYELYDEQYF
>TRBV5-1|TRBJ2-3|TRBD2|-|17
TGCGCCAGCAGCTTGCCCGGGACTAGCGGGACTACAGATACGCAGTATTTT
CASSLPGTSGTTDTQYF
>TRBV7-9|TRBJ2-7|TRBD1|-|14
TGTGCCAGCAGCTTACTGGCAGGGGGCTACGAGCAGTACTTC
CASSLLAGGYEQYF
>TRBV7-2|TRBJ1-1|TRBD1|-|15
TGTGCCAGCAGCTCGCCGACAGGGCTCAACACTGAAGCTTTCTTT
CASSSPTGLNTEAFF
>TRBV2|TRBJ2-5|TRBD1|-|13
TGTGCCAGCAGTCCTACAGGGGGAGAGACCCAGTACTTC
CASSPTGGETQYF
>TRBV6-1|TRBJ1-1|-|-|15
TGTGCCAGCAGTGAATTGGTGGTCATGAACACTGAAGCTTTCTTT
CASSELVVMNTEAFF
>TRBV7-9|TRBJ2-1|-|once|13
TGTGCCAGCAGCTTAGCTGGGGGGCGTGAGCAGTTCTTC
CASSLAGGREQFF
>TRBV27|TRBJ2-5|-|-|13
TGTGCCAGCAGTTTCACACGCAGGGAGACCCAGTACTTC
CASSFTRRETQYF
>TRBV6-1|TRBJ2-7|-|-|13
TGTGCCAGCAGGACGGACGGACTCTACGAGCAGTACTTC
CASRTDGLYEQYF
>TRBV28|TRBJ2-7|-|-|13
TGTGCCAGCAGTTCCACAGGGATCCACGAGCAGTACTTC
CASSSTGIHEQYF